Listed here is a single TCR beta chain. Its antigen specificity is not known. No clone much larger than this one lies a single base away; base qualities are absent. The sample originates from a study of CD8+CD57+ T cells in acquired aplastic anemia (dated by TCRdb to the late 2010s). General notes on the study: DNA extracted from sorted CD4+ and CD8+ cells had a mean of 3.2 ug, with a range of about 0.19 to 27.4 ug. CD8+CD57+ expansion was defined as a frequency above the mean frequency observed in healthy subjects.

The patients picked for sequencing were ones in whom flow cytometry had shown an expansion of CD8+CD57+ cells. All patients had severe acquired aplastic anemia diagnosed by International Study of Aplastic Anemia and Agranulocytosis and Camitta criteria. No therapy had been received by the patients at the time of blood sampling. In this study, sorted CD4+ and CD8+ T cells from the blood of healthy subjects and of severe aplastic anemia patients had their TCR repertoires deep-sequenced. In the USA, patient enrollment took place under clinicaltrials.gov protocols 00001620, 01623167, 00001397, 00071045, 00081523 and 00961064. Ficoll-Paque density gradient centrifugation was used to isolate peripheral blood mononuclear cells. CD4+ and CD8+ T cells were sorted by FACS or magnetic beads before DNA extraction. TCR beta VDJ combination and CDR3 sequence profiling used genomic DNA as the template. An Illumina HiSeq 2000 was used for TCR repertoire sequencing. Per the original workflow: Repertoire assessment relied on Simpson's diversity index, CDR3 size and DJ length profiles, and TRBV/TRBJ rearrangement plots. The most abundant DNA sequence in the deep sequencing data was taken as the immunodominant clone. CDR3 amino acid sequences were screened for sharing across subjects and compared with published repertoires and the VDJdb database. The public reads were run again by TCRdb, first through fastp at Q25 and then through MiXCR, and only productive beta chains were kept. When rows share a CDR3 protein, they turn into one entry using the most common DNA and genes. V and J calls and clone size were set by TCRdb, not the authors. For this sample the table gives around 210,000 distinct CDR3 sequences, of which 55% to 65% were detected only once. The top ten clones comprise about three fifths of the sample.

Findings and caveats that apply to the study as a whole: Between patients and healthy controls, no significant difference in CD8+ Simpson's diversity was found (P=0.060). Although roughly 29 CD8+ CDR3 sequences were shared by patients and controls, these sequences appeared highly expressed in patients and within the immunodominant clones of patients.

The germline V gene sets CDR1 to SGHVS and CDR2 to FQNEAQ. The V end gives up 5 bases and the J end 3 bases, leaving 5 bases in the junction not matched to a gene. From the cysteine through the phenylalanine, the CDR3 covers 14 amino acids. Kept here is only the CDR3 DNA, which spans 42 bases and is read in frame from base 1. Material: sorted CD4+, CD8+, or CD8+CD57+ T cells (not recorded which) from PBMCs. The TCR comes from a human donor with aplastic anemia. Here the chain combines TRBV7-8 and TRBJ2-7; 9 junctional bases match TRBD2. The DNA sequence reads TGTGCCAGCAGCGTTAGCGGGAGTCACTACGAGCAGTACTTC. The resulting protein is CASSVSGSHYEQYF.